This T cell receptor beta chain came from a study of CD8+ T cells in alopecia areata. Study-level points and caveats: The link between baseline CD8+ expansion and response remains uncertain with one nonresponder.

Treatment meaning: oral pan-JAK inhibitor, 5-10 mg twice daily. In alopecia areata patients, both lesional scalp punch biopsies and peripheral blood were collected. The length of the CDR3 is 14 residues. Trimming took off 4 bases at V and 0 bases at J, with 5 bases between the two ends. Per germline, CDR1 SGHRS and CDR2 YFSETQ. Sequencing used cDNA as its template, made by extracting RNA and reverse transcribing it. Profiling relied on immunoSEQ multiplex PCR, and the TCRdb table lists in-frame clones only, not all of them. The sample includes roughly 120,000 clones, about half of them seen just once. In the case of this clone: The antigen is unknown.

The source of this sequence is a human donor with alopecia areata. The chain couples TRBV5-1 to TRBJ2-6, with D possibly matching TRBD2 (5 bases). The specimen was CD4+ T cells sorted from blood, collected at week 4, from a patient treated with tofacitinib. The CDR3 bases are TGCGCCAGCAGCGGGAGCTCTGGGGCCAACGTCCTGACTTTC. Translated: CASSGSSGANVLTF.